This is a list of T cell receptor beta chains from one sample in a study of control samples from healthy donors and cancer patients. Libraries were prepared by immunoSEQ multiplex PCR; TCRdb keeps only in-frame clonotypes and omits some of them. Among approximately 94,000 clones listed, about 90% were seen once. Sequenced sample: blood. The receptors were sampled from a woman in her 50s in good health. Both conserved end residues are part of each CDR3. A D gene is named only where the DNA matches it firmly. A clone size is listed for some rows: how often the clone was seen (once, few, many), or a class if it is expanded.

cdr3_length: 16; v_call: TRBV7-2; d_call: -; j_call: TRBJ2-5; clone_size: -; cdr3_nt: TGTGCCAGCACCCTGACGGGTCCCACAGTCCAAGAGACCCAGTACTTC; cdr3_aa: CASTLTGPTVQETQYF
cdr3_length: 15; v_call: TRBV19; d_call: TRBD1; j_call: TRBJ2-1; clone_size: -; cdr3_nt: TGTGCCAGTAGAGTAGGGCAGGGGGTTAACAATGAGCAGTTCTTC; cdr3_aa: CASRVGQGVNNEQFF
cdr3_length: 15; v_call: TRBV9; d_call: TRBD2; j_call: TRBJ2-1; clone_size: -; cdr3_nt: TGTGCCAGCAGCGTAGAGCTAGCGGTGGGCAATGAGCAGTTCTTC; cdr3_aa: CASSVELAVGNEQFF
cdr3_length: 12; v_call: TRBV3-1/TRBV3-2; d_call: -; j_call: TRBJ1-1; clone_size: -; cdr3_nt: TGTGCCAGCAGCCAAGCGGCGGCCGGGGCTTTCTTT; cdr3_aa: CASSQAAAGAFF
cdr3_length: 19; v_call: TRBV27; d_call: TRBD1; j_call: TRBJ2-6; clone_size: -; cdr3_nt: TGTGCCAGCCAATCCGGGACAGGGGGCCTTCCGTCTGGGGCCAACGTCCTGACTTTC; cdr3_aa: CASQSGTGGLPSGANVLTF
cdr3_length: 16; v_call: TRBV4-2; d_call: -; j_call: TRBJ2-2; clone_size: once; cdr3_nt: TGTGCCAGCAGCCGAATCGGGACCCAGAACACCGGGGAGCTGTTTTTT; cdr3_aa: CASSRIGTQNTGELFF
cdr3_length: 14; v_call: TRBV18; d_call: -; j_call: TRBJ2-7; clone_size: -; cdr3_nt: TGTGCCAGCTCGCTCCGGGGGTTATTCTACGAGCAGTACTTC; cdr3_aa: CASSLRGLFYEQYF
cdr3_length: 12; v_call: TRBV30; d_call: -; j_call: TRBJ1-5; clone_size: -; cdr3_nt: TGTGCCTGGAGTGTATACAATCAGCCCCAGCATTTT; cdr3_aa: CAWSVYNQPQHF
cdr3_length: 12; v_call: TRBV12-3/TRBV12-4; d_call: -; j_call: TRBJ1-2; clone_size: -; cdr3_nt: TGTGCCAGAGGGACCCCCCACTATGGCTACACCTTC; cdr3_aa: CARGTPHYGYTF
cdr3_length: 15; v_call: TRBV7-3; d_call: TRBD2; j_call: TRBJ2-1; clone_size: -; cdr3_nt: TGTGCCAGCAGCTTTCCGGGACTAGATTTTAATGAGCAGTTCTTC; cdr3_aa: CASSFPGLDFNEQFF
cdr3_length: 14; v_call: TRBV7-2; d_call: -; j_call: TRBJ1-2; clone_size: -; cdr3_nt: TGTGCCAGCACCCAGGCCCCAGGGAGTTATGGCTACACCTTC; cdr3_aa: CASTQAPGSYGYTF
cdr3_length: 15; v_call: TRBV7-6; d_call: -; j_call: TRBJ1-1; clone_size: -; cdr3_nt: TGTGCCAGCAGCTTAGCGCGCGTCCCCACCACTGAAGCTTTCTTT; cdr3_aa: CASSLARVPTTEAFF
cdr3_length: 17; v_call: TRBV18; d_call: -; j_call: TRBJ1-5; clone_size: -; cdr3_nt: TGTGCCAGCTCACCCCTCGGCTCGGGGGGCGCAGGGCAGCCCCAGCATTTT; cdr3_aa: CASSPLGSGGAGQPQHF
cdr3_length: 15; v_call: TRBV11-2; d_call: -; j_call: TRBJ2-1; clone_size: -; cdr3_nt: TGTGCCAGCAGCGAGGGCCTCGCCCTTTACAATGAGCAGTTCTTC; cdr3_aa: CASSEGLALYNEQFF
cdr3_length: 14; v_call: TRBV11-2; d_call: -; j_call: TRBJ1-6; clone_size: -; cdr3_nt: TGTGCCAGCAGCCTAGGGGCGGGGAATTCACCCCTCCACTTT; cdr3_aa: CASSLGAGNSPLHF
cdr3_length: 13; v_call: TRBV10-3; d_call: TRBD1; j_call: TRBJ1-5; clone_size: few; cdr3_nt: TGTGCCATCTCGCAGGACAGGGGGCAGCCCCAGCATTTT; cdr3_aa: CAISQDRGQPQHF
cdr3_length: 14; v_call: TRBV4-1; d_call: TRBD1; j_call: TRBJ2-7; clone_size: -; cdr3_nt: TGCGCCAGCAGCCTGGGGACAGGGTATTACGAGCAGTACTTC; cdr3_aa: CASSLGTGYYEQYF
cdr3_length: 15; v_call: TRBV3-1/TRBV3-2; d_call: -; j_call: TRBJ1-1; clone_size: -; cdr3_nt: TGTGCCAGCAGCCAAGCCGGGCCGTCAGGCAGAAAAGCTTTCTTT; cdr3_aa: CASSQAGPSGRKAFF
cdr3_length: 14; v_call: TRBV6-5; d_call: TRBD1; j_call: TRBJ1-5; clone_size: -; cdr3_nt: TGTGCCAGCAGGGGGGGGACAGGGTTGCAGCCCCAGCATTTT; cdr3_aa: CASRGGTGLQPQHF
cdr3_length: 16; v_call: TRBV7-2; d_call: TRBD2; j_call: TRBJ2-5; clone_size: -; cdr3_nt: TGTGCCAGCAGCCAACGGACTAGCGGACTACTAGAGACCCAGTACTTC; cdr3_aa: CASSQRTSGLLETQYF
cdr3_length: 16; v_call: TRBV6-5; d_call: -; j_call: TRBJ2-1; clone_size: -; cdr3_nt: TGTGCCAGCAGTTACTCTTTTGGGGGCGGTGGGGATGAGCAGTTCTTC; cdr3_aa: CASSYSFGGGGDEQFF
cdr3_length: 15; v_call: TRBV6-5; d_call: -; j_call: TRBJ1-5; clone_size: -; cdr3_nt: TGTGCCAGCAGCCGGCGGGGCGAGTCGGATCAGCCCCAGCATTTT; cdr3_aa: CASSRRGESDQPQHF
cdr3_length: 17; v_call: TRBV6-2/TRBV6-3; d_call: -; j_call: TRBJ2-2; clone_size: -; cdr3_nt: TGTGCCAGCAGTTATTCCCGTAGGTCCTCAAACACCGGGGAGCTGTTTTTT; cdr3_aa: CASSYSRRSSNTGELFF
cdr3_length: 15; v_call: TRBV3-1/TRBV3-2; d_call: TRBD2; j_call: TRBJ2-7; clone_size: -; cdr3_nt: TGTGCCAGCAGCCAAGATCTAAGCGGGGTCTACGAGCAGTACTTC; cdr3_aa: CASSQDLSGVYEQYF
cdr3_length: 11; v_call: TRBV20-1; d_call: -; j_call: TRBJ1-2; clone_size: -; cdr3_nt: TGCAGTGCCATGCCCGGATATGGCTACACCTTC; cdr3_aa: CSAMPGYGYTF
cdr3_length: 12; v_call: TRBV29-1; d_call: -; j_call: TRBJ1-2; clone_size: few; cdr3_nt: TGCAGCGTTGAAGCAGGGCCCTATGGCTACACCTTC; cdr3_aa: CSVEAGPYGYTF
cdr3_length: 17; v_call: TRBV5-1; d_call: TRBD1; j_call: TRBJ2-2; clone_size: -; cdr3_nt: TGCGCCAGCATACCCGACAGGGGGCTAGGAAACACCGGGGAGCTGTTTTTT; cdr3_aa: CASIPDRGLGNTGELFF
cdr3_length: 17; v_call: TRBV25-1; d_call: -; j_call: TRBJ1-2; clone_size: -; cdr3_nt: TGTGCCAGCAGTGAAGGATGGGCTAGGGCGAAACCGCATGGCTACACCTTC; cdr3_aa: CASSEGWARAKPHGYTF
cdr3_length: 15; v_call: TRBV4-2; d_call: TRBD1; j_call: TRBJ2-5; clone_size: -; cdr3_nt: TGTGCCAGCAGCCAGGCAGGGGGCCAGAGGGAGACCCAGTACTTC; cdr3_aa: CASSQAGGQRETQYF
cdr3_length: 14; v_call: TRBV6-4; d_call: -; j_call: TRBJ2-3; clone_size: -; cdr3_nt: TGTGCCAGCAGTGGGAGCGGTAACACAGATACGCAGTATTTT; cdr3_aa: CASSGSGNTDTQYF
cdr3_length: 13; v_call: TRBV5-1; d_call: TRBD1; j_call: TRBJ2-5; clone_size: once; cdr3_nt: TGCGCCAGCAGCGGACAGGCCCAAGAGACCCAGTACTTC; cdr3_aa: CASSGQAQETQYF
cdr3_length: 14; v_call: TRBV11-3; d_call: TRBD1; j_call: TRBJ2-7; clone_size: -; cdr3_nt: TGTGCCAGCAGCTTAGCAGGTGACAGGGGTGAGCAGTACTTC; cdr3_aa: CASSLAGDRGEQYF
cdr3_length: 14; v_call: TRBV27; d_call: TRBD1; j_call: TRBJ2-1; clone_size: -; cdr3_nt: TGTGCCAGCAGGACAGGGGACCTATTCAATGAGCAGTTCTTC; cdr3_aa: CASRTGDLFNEQFF
cdr3_length: 15; v_call: TRBV4-2; d_call: -; j_call: TRBJ2-1; clone_size: -; cdr3_nt: TGTGCCAGCAGCCAAGGAAGGGAAAGGAGCAATGAGCAGTTCTTC; cdr3_aa: CASSQGRERSNEQFF
cdr3_length: 12; v_call: TRBV27; d_call: -; j_call: TRBJ1-5; clone_size: -; cdr3_nt: TGTGCCAGCAGTTCTCGAAAGGAGCCCCAGCATTTT; cdr3_aa: CASSSRKEPQHF
cdr3_length: 14; v_call: TRBV3-1/TRBV3-2; d_call: -; j_call: TRBJ1-2; clone_size: -; cdr3_nt: TGTGCCAGCAGCCAAGACATAGGGCCCTATGGCTACACCTTC; cdr3_aa: CASSQDIGPYGYTF
cdr3_length: 11; v_call: TRBV2; d_call: TRBD2; j_call: TRBJ2-3; clone_size: -; cdr3_nt: TGTGCCACCTCGGGACTAGAGGCGCAGTATTTT; cdr3_aa: CATSGLEAQYF
cdr3_length: 16; v_call: TRBV4-1; d_call: -; j_call: TRBJ2-5; clone_size: -; cdr3_nt: TGCGCCAGCAGCCAGGGAGGCGGACCCGAGGGGGAGACCCAGTACTTC; cdr3_aa: CASSQGGGPEGETQYF